The present T cell receptor (beta chain) was sequenced within a study of cytomegalovirus exposure and HLA in healthy donors. The study ran its PCR with 60 Vbeta and 13 Jbeta primers. Profiling relied on immunoSEQ multiplex PCR, and the TCRdb table lists in-frame clones only, not all of them. The sample shows about 77,000 clones, and roughly 13% sits with its ten largest clones. Study results and limitations: An Asian-associated ancestry cluster reportedly showed fewer N-insertions than the approximately 600-donor mean in a later analysis. Productive status was seen about 90% or about 30% of the time for most TCR beta V segments in an earlier analysis.

A word on this clone: The target antigen is unknown.

The germline V gene encodes CDR1 SGHRS and CDR2 YFSETQ. V was pared by 4 bases and J by 3 bases, with 10 bases of the junction left unmatched. The CDR3 has 16 amino acids. This clonotype was obtained from a man aged 45 to 65 in good health and CMV-seropositive. Sequenced material: PBMCs. The chain couples TRBV5-1 to TRBJ2-1, with 7 nucleotides matching TRBD1. The CDR3 coding sequence is TGCGCCAGCAGCCTTAATACGGACAGGATCTACAATGAGCAGTTCTTC. Its protein product is CASSLNTDRIYNEQFF.